The 6 T cell receptor beta chains in this list originate from one sample, sequenced in a study of blood T cell repertoires in COVID-19. Method: immunoSEQ multiplex PCR; TCRdb's copy keeps in-frame clones and lacks some. Here the sample spans some 31,000 clones, about 93% being singletons. The sequenced material came from peripheral blood. Source of these receptors: a human donor in a cohort sampled during active COVID-19.

This sequence joins TRBV27 and TRBJ1-2; D unclear. Germline V gene lookup returns CDR1 MNHEY and CDR2 SMNVEV (reference sequence). CDR3 length: 12 residues. Trimming removed 5 bases from V and 4 bases from J, with 8 bases in between. CDR3 residues: CASSHSGYGYTF. The CDR3 DNA reads as TGTGCCAGCAGTCATTCCGGCTATGGCTACACCTTC.

The genes are TRBV7-9 and TRBJ1-2, with a possible D match to TRBD1 (5 bases). Trimming shortened V by 5 bases and J by 2 bases, and 12 bases separated the two germline ends. Germline assignment: CDR1 SEHNR and CDR2 FQNEAQ (reference sequence). CDR3 length: 14 residues. The DNA for the CDR3 is TGTGCCAGCAGCCCCGGACACCTGAACTATGGCTACACCTTC. Protein sequence: CASSPGHLNYGYTF.

The chain links TRBV7-2 to TRBJ1-1; D possibly corresponds to TRBD1 (6 bases). CDR3 size: 16 residues. Germline V gene data show CDR1 as SGHTA and CDR2 as FQGNSA. Trimming left V 2 bases short and J 0 bases short, with 13 bases between. The CDR3 protein is CASSLPVAGVNTEAFF. The CDR3 bases are TGTGCCAGCAGCTTACCCGTAGCAGGGGTGAACACTGAAGCTTTCTTT.

The chain employs TRBV5-4 and TRBJ2-3; TRBD2 might be the D (5 bases). Trimming took off 6 bases at V and 1 base at J, with 9 bases between the two ends. The germline CDR1 and CDR2 sequences are SGHNT and YYREEE (reference sequence). CDR3 length equals 13 residues. CDR3 DNA: TGTGCCAGCACCCCGCGGGGCACAGATACGCAGTATTTT. Translation gives CASTPRGTDTQYF. Drawing the rest from reference TRBV5-4 and TRBJ2-3, the complete variable domain is ETGVTQSPTHLIKTRGQQVTLRCSSQSGHNTVSWYQQALGQGPQFIFQYYREEENGRGNFPPRFSGLQFPNYSSELNVNALELDDSALYLCASTPRGTDTQYFGPGTRLTVL.

V usage is TRBV11-2 and J usage is TRBJ1-5; 10 nucleotides line up with TRBD1. Germline CDR1 SGHAT, CDR2 FQNNGV. Trimming at V came to 3 bases and at J to 4 bases, leaving 3 bases not matched to a gene. The CDR3 length is 15 residues. CDR3: CASSFGTGVNQPQHF. CDR3 bases: TGTGCCAGCAGCTTTGGGACAGGGGTTAATCAGCCCCAGCATTTT.

This clone is a singleton in its sample. This chain connects TRBV4-1 to TRBJ2-7; 10 nucleotides match TRBD1. Losses at the gene ends were 8 bases for V and 2 bases for J; bases not matched to a gene: 6. CDR3 length: 14 residues. The germline V gene encodes CDR1 MGHRA and CDR2 YSYEKL. The CDR3 DNA follows: TGCGCCAGCTCCCGGACAGGGGGAACCTACGAGCAGTACTTC. Protein product: CASSRTGGTYEQYF.